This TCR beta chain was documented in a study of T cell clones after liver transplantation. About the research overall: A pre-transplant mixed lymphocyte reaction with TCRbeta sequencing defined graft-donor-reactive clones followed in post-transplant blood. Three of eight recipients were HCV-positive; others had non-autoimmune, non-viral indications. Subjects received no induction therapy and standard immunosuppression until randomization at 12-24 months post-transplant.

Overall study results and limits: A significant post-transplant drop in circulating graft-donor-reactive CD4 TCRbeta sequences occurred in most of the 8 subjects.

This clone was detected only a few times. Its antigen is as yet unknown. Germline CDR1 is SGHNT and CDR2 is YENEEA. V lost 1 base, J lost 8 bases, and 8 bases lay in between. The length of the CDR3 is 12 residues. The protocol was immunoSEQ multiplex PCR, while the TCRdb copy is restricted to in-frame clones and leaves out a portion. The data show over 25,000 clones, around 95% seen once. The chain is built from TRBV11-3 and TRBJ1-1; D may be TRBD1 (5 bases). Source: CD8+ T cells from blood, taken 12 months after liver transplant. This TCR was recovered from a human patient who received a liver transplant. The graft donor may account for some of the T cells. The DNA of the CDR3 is TGTGCCAGCAGCTTAGGAGCAGGGGAAGCTTTCTTT. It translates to CASSLGAGEAFF.